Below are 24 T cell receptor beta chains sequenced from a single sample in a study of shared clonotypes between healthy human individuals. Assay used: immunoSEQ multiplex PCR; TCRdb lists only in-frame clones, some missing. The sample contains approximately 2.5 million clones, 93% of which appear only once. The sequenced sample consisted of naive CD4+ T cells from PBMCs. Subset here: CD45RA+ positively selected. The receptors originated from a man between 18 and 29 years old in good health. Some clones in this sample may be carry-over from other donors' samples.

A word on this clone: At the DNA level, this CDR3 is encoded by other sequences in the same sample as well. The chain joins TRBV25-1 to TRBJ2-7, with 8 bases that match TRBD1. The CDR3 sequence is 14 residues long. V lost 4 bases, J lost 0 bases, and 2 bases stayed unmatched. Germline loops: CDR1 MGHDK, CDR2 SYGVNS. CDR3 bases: TGTGCCAGCAGTGGCACAGGGGGCTCCTACGAGCAGTACTTC. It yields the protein CASSGTGGSYEQYF.

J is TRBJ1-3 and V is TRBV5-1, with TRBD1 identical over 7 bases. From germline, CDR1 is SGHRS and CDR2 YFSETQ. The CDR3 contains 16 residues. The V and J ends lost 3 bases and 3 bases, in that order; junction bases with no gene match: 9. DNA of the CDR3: TGCGCCAGCAGCTGGGCCCAGGGGGATGTTGGAAACACCATATATTTT. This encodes CASSWAQGDVGNTIYF. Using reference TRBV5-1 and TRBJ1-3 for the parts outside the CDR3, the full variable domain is KAGVTQTPRYLIKTRGQQVTLSCSPISGHRSVSWYQQTPGQGLQFLFEYFSETQRNKGNFPGRFSGRQFSNSRSEMNVSTLELGDSALYLCASSWAQGDVGNTIYFGEGSWLTVV.

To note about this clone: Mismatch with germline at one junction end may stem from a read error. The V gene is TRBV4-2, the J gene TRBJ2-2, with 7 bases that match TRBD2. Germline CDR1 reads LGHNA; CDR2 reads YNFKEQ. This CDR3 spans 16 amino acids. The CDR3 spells CASNQVLAGVTGELFF. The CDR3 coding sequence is TGTGCCAGCAACCAAGTTCTTGCGGGAGTCACCGGGGAGCTGTTTTTT.

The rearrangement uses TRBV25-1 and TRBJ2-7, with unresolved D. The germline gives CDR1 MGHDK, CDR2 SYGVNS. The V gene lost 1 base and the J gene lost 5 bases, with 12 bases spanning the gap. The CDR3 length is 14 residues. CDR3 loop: CASSELKIWHEQYF. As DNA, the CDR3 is TGTGCCAGCAGTGAATTGAAGATCTGGCACGAGCAGTACTTC.

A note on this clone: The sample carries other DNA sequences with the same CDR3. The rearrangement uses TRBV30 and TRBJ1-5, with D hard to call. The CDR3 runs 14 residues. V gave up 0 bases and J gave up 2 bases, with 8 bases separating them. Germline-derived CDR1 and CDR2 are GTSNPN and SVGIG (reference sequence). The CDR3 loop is CAWSVGVGNQPQHF. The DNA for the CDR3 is TGTGCCTGGAGTGTCGGGGTTGGCAATCAGCCCCAGCATTTT.

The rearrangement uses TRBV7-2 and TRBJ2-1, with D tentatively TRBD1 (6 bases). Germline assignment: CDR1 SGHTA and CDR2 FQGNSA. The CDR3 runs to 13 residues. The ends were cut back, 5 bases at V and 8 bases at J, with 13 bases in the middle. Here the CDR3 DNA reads TGTGCCAGCAGCAGGCTCAGGGGCCATGAGCAGTTCTTC. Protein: CASSRLRGHEQFF.

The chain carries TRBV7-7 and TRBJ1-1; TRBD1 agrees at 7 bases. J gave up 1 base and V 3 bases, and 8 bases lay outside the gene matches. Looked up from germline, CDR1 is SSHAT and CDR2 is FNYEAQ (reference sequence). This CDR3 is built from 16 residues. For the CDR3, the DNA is TGTGCCAGCAGCTTGTCCGGACAGGTAGCGAACACTGAAGCTTTCTTT. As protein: CASSLSGQVANTEAFF.

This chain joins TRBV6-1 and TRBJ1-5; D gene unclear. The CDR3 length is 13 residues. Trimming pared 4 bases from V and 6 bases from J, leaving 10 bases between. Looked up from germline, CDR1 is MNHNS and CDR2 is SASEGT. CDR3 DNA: TGTGCCAGCAGTGCAGGACCCCCTCAGCCCCAGCATTTT. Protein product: CASSAGPPQPQHF.

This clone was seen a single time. CDR3 in DNA: TGCGCCAGCAGCAGCGACTCGCAGAGGACTGAAGCTTTCTTT. Protein: CASSSDSQRTEAFF. J is TRBJ1-1 and V is TRBV5-1; no reliable D call. The V gene's germline CDR1 is SGHRS and CDR2 YFSETQ. This CDR3 has 14 residues. The germline V and J ends were trimmed by 4 bases and 5 bases, with 15 bases remaining between them. The whole variable domain, filled in from reference TRBV5-1 and TRBJ1-1, reads KAGVTQTPRYLIKTRGQQVTLSCSPISGHRSVSWYQQTPGQGLQFLFEYFSETQRNKGNFPGRFSGRQFSNSRSEMNVSTLELGDSALYLCASSSDSQRTEAFFGQGTRLTVV.

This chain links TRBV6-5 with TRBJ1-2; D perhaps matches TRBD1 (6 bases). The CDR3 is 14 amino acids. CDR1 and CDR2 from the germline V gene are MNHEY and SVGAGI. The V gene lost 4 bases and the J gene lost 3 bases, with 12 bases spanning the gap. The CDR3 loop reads CASSSRDTYYGYTF. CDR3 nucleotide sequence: TGTGCCAGCAGTTCACGGGACACCTACTATGGCTACACCTTC.

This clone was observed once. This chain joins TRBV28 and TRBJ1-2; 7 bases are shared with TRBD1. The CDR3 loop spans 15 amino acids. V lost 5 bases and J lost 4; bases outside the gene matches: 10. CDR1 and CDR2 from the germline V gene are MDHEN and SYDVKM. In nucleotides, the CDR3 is TGTGCCAGCAGTGTACAGAGGGGGCGAGTCTATGGCTACACCTTC. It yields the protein CASSVQRGRVYGYTF.

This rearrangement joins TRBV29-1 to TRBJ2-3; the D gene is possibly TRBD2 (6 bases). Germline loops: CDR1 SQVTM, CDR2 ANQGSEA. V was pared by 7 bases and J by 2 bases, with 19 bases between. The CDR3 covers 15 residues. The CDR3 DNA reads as TGCAGCGCCGAGGGGCCGGGACTCTCCACAGATACGCAGTATTTT. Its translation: CSAEGPGLSTDTQYF.

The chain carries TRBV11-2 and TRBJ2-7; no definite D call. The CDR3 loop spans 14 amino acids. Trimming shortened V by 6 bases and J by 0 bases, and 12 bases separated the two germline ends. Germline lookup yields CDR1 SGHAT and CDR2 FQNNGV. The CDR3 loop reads CASRTTDSSYEQYF. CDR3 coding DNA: TGTGCCAGCAGGACGACCGATAGCTCCTACGAGCAGTACTTC.

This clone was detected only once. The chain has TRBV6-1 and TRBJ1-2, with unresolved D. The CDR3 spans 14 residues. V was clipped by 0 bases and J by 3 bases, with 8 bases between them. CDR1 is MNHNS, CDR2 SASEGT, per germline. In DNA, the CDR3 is TGTGCCAGCAGTGAAGCGGTCCAGTACTATGGCTACACCTTC. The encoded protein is CASSEAVQYYGYTF.

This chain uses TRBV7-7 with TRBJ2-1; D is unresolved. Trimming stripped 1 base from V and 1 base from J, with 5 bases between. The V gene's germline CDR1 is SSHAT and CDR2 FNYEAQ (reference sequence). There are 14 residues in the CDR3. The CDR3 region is CASSLGASYNEQFF. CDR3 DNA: TGTGCCAGCAGCTTAGGAGCTTCCTACAATGAGCAGTTCTTC.

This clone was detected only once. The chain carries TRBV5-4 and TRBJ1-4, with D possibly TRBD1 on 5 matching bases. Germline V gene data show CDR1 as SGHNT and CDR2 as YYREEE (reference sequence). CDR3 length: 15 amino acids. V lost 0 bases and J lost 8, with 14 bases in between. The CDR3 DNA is TGTGCCAGCAGCTTGGTATCCGACAGAGGAGAAAAACTGTTTTTT. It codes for CASSLVSDRGEKLFF.

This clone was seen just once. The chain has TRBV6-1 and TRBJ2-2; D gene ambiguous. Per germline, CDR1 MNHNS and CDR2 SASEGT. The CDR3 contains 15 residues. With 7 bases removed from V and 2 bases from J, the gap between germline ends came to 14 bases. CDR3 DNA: TGTGCCAGCATCAACGGTCCGGGTAACACCGGGGAGCTGTTTTTT. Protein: CASINGPGNTGELFF.

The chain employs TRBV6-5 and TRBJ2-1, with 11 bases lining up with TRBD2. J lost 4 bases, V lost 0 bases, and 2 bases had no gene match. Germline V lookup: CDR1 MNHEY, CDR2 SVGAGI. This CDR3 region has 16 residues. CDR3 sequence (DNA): TGTGCCAGCAGTTACTCCGGGACTAGCGGTTACAATGAGCAGTTCTTC. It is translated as CASSYSGTSGYNEQFF.

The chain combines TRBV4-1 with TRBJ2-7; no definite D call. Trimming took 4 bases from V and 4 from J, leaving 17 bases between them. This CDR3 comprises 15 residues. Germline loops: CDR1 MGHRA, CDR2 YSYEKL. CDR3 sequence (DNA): TGCGCCAGCAGCCCCGGCCTCTCGTCGCGGTACGAGCAGTACTTC. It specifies CASSPGLSSRYEQYF.

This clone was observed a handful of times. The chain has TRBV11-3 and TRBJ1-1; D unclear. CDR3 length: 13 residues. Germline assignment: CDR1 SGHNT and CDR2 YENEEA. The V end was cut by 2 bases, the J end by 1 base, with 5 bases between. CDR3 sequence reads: CASSLYGNTEAFF. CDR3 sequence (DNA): TGTGCCAGCAGCTTATACGGGAACACTGAAGCTTTCTTT.

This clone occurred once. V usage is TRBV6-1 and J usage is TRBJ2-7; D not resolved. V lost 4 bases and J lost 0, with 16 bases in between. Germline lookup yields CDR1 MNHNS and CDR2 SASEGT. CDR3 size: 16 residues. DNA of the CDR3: TGTGCCAGCAGTGGTGGGGTTGGGCTCTACTCCTACGAGCAGTACTTC. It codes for CASSGGVGLYSYEQYF.

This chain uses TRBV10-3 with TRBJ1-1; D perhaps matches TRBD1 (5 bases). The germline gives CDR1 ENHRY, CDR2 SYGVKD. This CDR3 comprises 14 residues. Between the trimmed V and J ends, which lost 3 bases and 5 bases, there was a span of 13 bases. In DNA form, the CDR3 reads TGTGCCATCAGTGATGTCAGGGAAGATACTGAAGCTTTCTTT. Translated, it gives CAISDVREDTEAFF.

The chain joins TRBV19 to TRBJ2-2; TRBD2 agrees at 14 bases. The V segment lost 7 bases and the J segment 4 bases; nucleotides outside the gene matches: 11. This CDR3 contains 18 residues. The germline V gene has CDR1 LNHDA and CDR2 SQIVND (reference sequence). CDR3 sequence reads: CASIPTSGRALGTGELFF. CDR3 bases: TGTGCCAGTATACCGACTAGCGGGAGGGCCTTGGGCACCGGGGAGCTGTTTTTT.

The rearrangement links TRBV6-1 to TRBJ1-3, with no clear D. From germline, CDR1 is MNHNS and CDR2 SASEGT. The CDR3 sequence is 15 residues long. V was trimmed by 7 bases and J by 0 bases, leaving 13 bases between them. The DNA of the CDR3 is TGTGCCAGCACCTCGTGGGTGTTCTCTGGAAACACCATATATTTT. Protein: CASTSWVFSGNTIYF.